One and the same sample provided the 19 T cell receptor beta chains below, sequenced in a study of graft-versus-host responses after intestinal transplantation. TCRdb keeps only in-frame clones here, not all; method: immunoSEQ multiplex PCR. The sample yields under 40,000 clones, around 94% seen once. The specimen was PBMCs, collected 16 days after intestinal transplant. These receptors came from a human patient who received an intestinal transplant, so some T cells may come from the graft donor.

V is TRBV5-8 and J is TRBJ2-7, with a weak D call TRBD2 (5 bases). V lost 4 bases to trimming and J lost 5 bases, with 19 bases between them. The V gene's germline CDR1 is SGHTS and CDR2 YDEGEE. The CDR3 is 15 residues long. CDR3 DNA sequence: TGTGCCAGCAGCCCCCGGCATCGGTTGAGGGACGAGCAGTACTTC. It codes for CASSPRHRLRDEQYF.

This rearrangement joins TRBV11-3 to TRBJ1-1; D gene uncertain. This CDR3 contains 16 residues. The V end lost 5 bases, the J end lost 0 bases, and 16 bases lay between the germline ends. Germline loops: CDR1 SGHNT, CDR2 YENEEA. The chain's CDR3 is CASSASRVGMNTEAFF. CDR3 coding DNA: TGTGCCAGCAGCGCATCGAGGGTCGGGATGAACACTGAAGCTTTCTTT.

The chain couples TRBV13 to TRBJ2-1; D call uncertain. Germline V gene data show CDR1 as PRHDT and CDR2 as FYEKMQ (reference sequence). Trimming took 3 bases from V and 6 from J, leaving 6 bases between them. CDR3 length: 12 amino acids. Here the CDR3 DNA reads TGTGCCAGCAGCTTGAGTAGCAATGAGCAGTTCTTC. Translated: CASSLSSNEQFF.

The chain uses TRBV30 and TRBJ1-5; 8 bases match TRBD1. Germline loops: CDR1 GTSNPN, CDR2 SVGIG (reference sequence). V lost 3 bases, J lost 7 bases, and 5 bases stayed unmatched. The CDR3 totals 13 residues. The CDR3, as DNA: TGTGCCTGGAGGGCAGGGGGCAGGCAGCCCCAGCATTTT. It is translated as CAWRAGGRQPQHF.

In DNA, the CDR3 is TGTGCCTGGGGTTCCGCGGGGGGATGGGAGACCCAGTACTTC. This codes for CAWGSAGGWETQYF. The chain is built from TRBV30 and TRBJ2-5; TRBD2 matches 8 bases. The CDR3 loop spans 14 amino acids. The V gene end was trimmed by 5 bases and the J gene end by 5 bases; junction bases not matched to a gene: 10. Germline V lookup: CDR1 GTSNPN, CDR2 SVGIG (reference sequence).

The V call is TRBV5-1, the J call TRBJ2-7; D call uncertain. Germline assignment: CDR1 SGHRS and CDR2 YFSETQ. The V end was cut by 2 bases, the J end by 3 bases, with 12 bases between. The CDR3 is made up of 14 amino acids. The CDR3 bases are TGCGCCAGCAGCTTCCTTAGCAAGGGCTACGAGCAGTACTTC. This codes for CASSFLSKGYEQYF.

This clone was seen just once. This sequence joins TRBV27 and TRBJ1-1; 9 bases fit TRBD1. The V gene end was trimmed by 2 bases and the J gene end by 6 bases; junction bases not matched to a gene: 4. Germline loops: CDR1 MNHEY, CDR2 SMNVEV (reference sequence). CDR3 length: 14 residues. The CDR3 region is CASSLGTGRPEAFF. As DNA, the CDR3 is TGTGCCAGCAGTTTAGGGACAGGGAGGCCTGAAGCTTTCTTT.

The rearrangement links TRBV4-1 to TRBJ1-4; 7 positions match TRBD1. CDR1 MGHRA and CDR2 YSYEKL come from the germline V gene. The CDR3 is 14 amino acids. V shed 4 bases, J shed 7 bases, and the junction held 6 bases outside the gene matches. DNA of the CDR3: TGCGCCAGCAGCCTAGGGGGCAGGGGTGAAAAACTGTTTTTT. Protein sequence: CASSLGGRGEKLFF.

This chain uses TRBV11-2 with TRBJ2-3; TRBD2 matches 7 bases. With 4 bases clipped from V and 6 bases from J, the junction kept 19 bases outside the gene matches. CDR3 length: 18 residues. The germline V gene has CDR1 SGHAT and CDR2 FQNNGV. The CDR3 here is CASSSTPVAGDPGDTQYF. CDR3 sequence (DNA): TGTGCCAGCAGCTCCACCCCCGTGGCGGGAGACCCTGGCGATACGCAGTATTTT.

The chain uses TRBV7-9 and TRBJ2-1; TRBD1 might be the D (6 bases). CDR3 length equals 14 residues. CDR1 and CDR2 from the germline V gene are SEHNR and FQNEAQ (reference sequence). V lost 0 bases and J lost 5, with 8 bases in between. CDR3 nucleotides: TGTGCCAGCAGCTTAGCCAGGACAGACAATGAGCAGTTCTTC. It yields the protein CASSLARTDNEQFF.

V gene TRBV11-2 combines with J gene TRBJ1-1; TRBD1 agrees at 8 bases. Per the germline V gene, CDR1 is SGHAT and CDR2 is FQNNGV. The CDR3 runs 13 residues. The junction had 4 bases not matched to a gene; V was cut back by 5 bases and J by 5 bases. Written as DNA, the CDR3 is TGTGCCAGCAGCCACCACAGGGGGACTGAAGCTTTCTTT. This codes for CASSHHRGTEAFF. Together with reference TRBV11-2 and TRBJ1-1, the CDR3 gives the full variable domain: EAGVAQSPRYKIIEKRQSVAFWCNPISGHATLYWYQQILGQGPKLLIQFQNNGVVDDSQLPKDRFSAERLKGVDSTLKIQPAKLEDSAVYLCASSHHRGTEAFFGQGTRLTVV.

This sequence joins TRBV5-6 and TRBJ2-7; unclear D gene. V was pared by 4 bases and J by 0 bases, with 11 bases between. The CDR3 length is 14 residues. The germline V gene has CDR1 SGHDT and CDR2 YYEEEE. DNA for the CDR3: TGTGCCAGCAGCCCTGGAGAAGGCTCCTACGAGCAGTACTTC. Residues: CASSPGEGSYEQYF.

The rearrangement links TRBV7-9 to TRBJ2-5; the match to TRBD1 covers 7 bases. The CDR3 is 13 amino acids. V trimming: 9 bases; J trimming: 5 bases; junction bases outside the gene matches: 9. CDR1 is SEHNR, CDR2 FQNEAQ, per germline (reference sequence). The CDR3 region is CASETGSDETQYF. The CDR3 nucleotides are TGTGCCAGTGAGACAGGGTCAGATGAGACCCAGTACTTC.

This clone appeared a single time. V is TRBV18 and J is TRBJ2-1, with D possibly matching TRBD2 (5 bases). CDR1 KGHSH and CDR2 LQKENI come from the germline V gene. The CDR3 runs to 16 residues. V lost 0 bases to trimming and J lost 0 bases, with 9 bases between them. CDR3 coding DNA: TGTGCCAGCTCACCACCGAGTGGGAGCTCCTACAATGAGCAGTTCTTC. This gives the protein CASSPPSGSSYNEQFF.

The rearrangement joins TRBV19 to TRBJ2-1; 14 bases line up with TRBD2. From germline, CDR1 is LNHDA and CDR2 SQIVND (reference sequence). There are 18 residues in the CDR3. J was trimmed by 5 bases and V by 3 bases; bases with no gene match: 9. The CDR3 DNA reads as TGTGCCAGTAGTATTTTGGGGACTAGCGGGAGACGCGACAATGAGCAGTTCTTC. It translates to CASSILGTSGRRDNEQFF.

The gene calls are TRBV20-1 and TRBJ1-1; D call uncertain. CDR3 size: 11 residues. V lost 0 bases, J lost 8 bases, and 7 bases lay in between. CDR1 is DFQATT, CDR2 SNEGSKA, per germline (reference sequence). DNA of the CDR3: TGCAGTGCTAGAGACTATTTCGAAGCTTTCTTT. This gives the protein CSARDYFEAFF.

The V and J genes are TRBV5-8 and TRBJ2-1, with 7 bases lining up with TRBD2. The ends lost 1 base at V and 11 bases at J; junction bases unmatched: 12. The CDR3 sequence is 15 residues long. Germline V gene lookup returns CDR1 SGHTS and CDR2 YDEGEE. The CDR3 protein is CASSLRLMGGGKQFF. The CDR3, as DNA: TGTGCCAGCAGCTTGAGGCTTATGGGGGGAGGGAAGCAGTTCTTC.

The CDR3: CASSLDYEQYF. In DNA, the CDR3 is TGTGCCAGCAGCTTAGACTACGAGCAGTACTTC. This sequence joins TRBV11-2 and TRBJ2-7; D remains ambiguous. V lost 0 bases and J lost 3, with 0 bases in between. The CDR3 is made up of 11 amino acids. CDR1 is SGHAT and CDR2 is FQNNGV in the germline V gene.

The chain employs TRBV9 and TRBJ2-2; no definite D call. V gave up 4 bases and J gave up 0 bases, with 19 bases separating them. The CDR3 totals 18 residues. Germline-derived CDR1 and CDR2 are SGDLS and YYNGEE. The chain's CDR3 is CASSPKVRESPNTGELFF. DNA of the CDR3: TGTGCCAGCAGCCCAAAGGTCAGAGAATCACCGAACACCGGGGAGCTGTTTTTT.